This is a list of T cell receptor gamma chains from one sample in a study of Vδ1+ human thymocytes. TCRdb called clones from the multiplex PCR reads again using CATT. The profile shows about 22,000 gamma-chain clones, about an eighth of them singletons. Sequenced: Vdelta1+ gamma-delta thymocytes from the thymus. The receptors come from a child in the first two years of life who had congenital heart surgery. The CDR3 runs from the conserved cysteine through the conserved F or W. For some rows the clone size is stated as once, few or many, or as a class when expanded; others skip it.

v_call,j_call,clone_size,cdr3_nt,cdr3_aa
TRGV5,TRGJ1/TRGJ2,.,TGTGCCACCTGGGAGCAAGAGAAACTCTTT,CATWEQEKLF
TRGV5,TRGJ1/TRGJ2,.,TGTGCCACCTGGGACAGGCCCGCGGATTATAAGAAACTCTTT,CATWDRPADYKKLF
TRGV4,TRGJ1/TRGJ2,.,TGTGCCACCTGGGATGGGCCCTCCTATTATAAGAAACTCTTT,CATWDGPSYYKKLF
TRGV4,TRGJ1/TRGJ2,few,TGTGCCACCTGGGATACATATTATAAGAAACTCTTT,CATWDTYYKKLF
TRGV5,TRGJ1/TRGJ2,.,TGTGCCACCTGGGACAGGCAGTTTGGGAAGAAACTCTTT,CATWDRQFGKKLF
TRGV4,TRGJP1,few,TGTGCCACCTGGAATACATATACCACTGGTTGGTTCAAGATATTT,CATWNTYTTGWFKIF
TRGV4,TRGJ1/TRGJ2,few,TGTGCCACCTGGAATGGGTACGTCGTTGAGAAACTCTTT,CATWNGYVVEKLF
TRGV4,TRGJ1/TRGJ2,.,TGTGCCACCTGGAATGCCGCCCGCCTTTATAAGAAACTCTTT,CATWNAARLYKKLF
TRGV8,TRGJ1/TRGJ2,few,TGTGCCACCTGGGATAGGCCGTCGAAGAAACTCTTT,CATWDRPSKKLF
TRGV2,TRGJ1/TRGJ2,.,TGTGCCACCTGGAATGGGCGGGGTTATTATAAGAAACTCTTT,CATWNGRGYYKKLF
TRGV3,TRGJ1/TRGJ2,.,TGTGCCACCTGGGACAGGCTTTGTTATAAGAAACTCTTT,CATWDRLCYKKLF
TRGV9,TRGJ1/TRGJ2,few,TGTGCCTTGTGGGAGGTGGATAGTTGTTATAAGAAACTCTTT,CALWEVDSCYKKLF
TRGV4,TRGJ1/TRGJ2,.,TGTGCCACCTGGGATGGGATTTATTATAAGAAACTCTTT,CATWDGIYYKKLF
TRGV9,TRGJ1/TRGJ2,medium-sized,TGTGCCTTGTGGGAGGTGCGGATGTCCCAAAAGAAACTCTTT,CALWEVRMSQKKLF
TRGV3,TRGJ1/TRGJ2,.,TGTGCCACCTGGGACGCCAAGAAACTCTTT,CATWDAKKLF
TRGV9,TRGJ1/TRGJ2,few,TGTGCCTTGTGGGAGGCGGTAAATTATTATAAGAAACTCTTT,CALWEAVNYYKKLF
TRGV9,TRGJ1/TRGJ2,few,TGTGCCTTGTGGGAGGTGCACGCCTGCGGGAAACTCTTT,CALWEVHACGKLF
TRGV8,TRGJ1/TRGJ2,few,TGTGCCACCTGGGATGGGGGATGTCGCCGGGAGAAACTCTTT,CATWDGGCRREKLF
TRGV4,TRGJP2,.,TGTGCCACCTGGGAGGACTGTAGTGATTGGATCAAGACGTTT,CATWEDCSDWIKTF
TRGV9,TRGJ1/TRGJ2,few,TGTGCCTTGTGGGAGGCGGGCGAATATTATAAGAAACTCTTT,CALWEAGEYYKKLF
TRGV4,TRGJ1/TRGJ2,few,TGTGCCACCTGGAAGCGGGATAAGAAACTCTTT,CATWKRDKKLF
TRGV8,TRGJP1,.,TGTGCCACCTGGGGCTTCTATACCACTGGTTGGTTCAAGATATTT,CATWGFYTTGWFKIF
TRGV4,TRGJ1/TRGJ2,.,TGTGCCACCTGGGATGGTCGTTATAAGAAACTCTTT,CATWDGRYKKLF
TRGV9,TRGJP2,once,TGTGCCTTGTGGGAGGTACCCACTACTCTAAGTAGTGATTGGATCAAGACGTTT,CALWEVPTTLSSDWIKTF
TRGV2,TRGJ1/TRGJ2,.,TGTGCCACCTGGGACGGAGACGATTATAAGAAACTCTTT,CATWDGDDYKKLF
TRGV4,TRGJ1/TRGJ2,few,TGTGCCACCTGGAAGAGTCTCAAGAAACTCTTT,CATWKSLKKLF
TRGV3,TRGJP2,.,TGTGCCACCTGGGGGGGCCTGTTCAGTAGTGATTGGATCAAGACGTTT,CATWGGLFSSDWIKTF
TRGV4,TRGJ1/TRGJ2,few,TGTGCCACCTGGGGCGAGAATTATTATAAGAAACTCTTT,CATWGENYYKKLF
TRGV4,TRGJ1/TRGJ2,few,TGTGCCACCTGGTCCCTGTGCCATTATAAGAAACTCTTT,CATWSLCHYKKLF
TRGV2,TRGJ1/TRGJ2,few,TGTGCCACCTGGAACGGAGGAATTTATTATAAGAAACTCTTT,CATWNGGIYYKKLF
TRGV4,TRGJP2,.,TGTGCCACCTGGAATCCCGGGGGGGCTTATAGTAGTGATTGGATCAAGACGTTT,CATWNPGGAYSSDWIKTF
TRGV8,TRGJ1/TRGJ2,few,TGTGCCACCTGGGATTGGAGCTATTATAAGAAACTCTTT,CATWDWSYYKKLF
TRGV4,TRGJP1,.,TGTGCCACCTGGGATGGGCCTCTCACTGGTTGGTTCAAGATATTT,CATWDGPLTGWFKIF
TRGV9,TRGJP2,few,TGTGCCTTGTGGGACCAAGATACTGATTGGATCAAGACGTTT,CALWDQDTDWIKTF
TRGV3,TRGJ1/TRGJ2,few,TGTGCCACCTGGGACAGGCTTCACCCGAATTATTATAAGAAACTCTTT,CATWDRLHPNYYKKLF